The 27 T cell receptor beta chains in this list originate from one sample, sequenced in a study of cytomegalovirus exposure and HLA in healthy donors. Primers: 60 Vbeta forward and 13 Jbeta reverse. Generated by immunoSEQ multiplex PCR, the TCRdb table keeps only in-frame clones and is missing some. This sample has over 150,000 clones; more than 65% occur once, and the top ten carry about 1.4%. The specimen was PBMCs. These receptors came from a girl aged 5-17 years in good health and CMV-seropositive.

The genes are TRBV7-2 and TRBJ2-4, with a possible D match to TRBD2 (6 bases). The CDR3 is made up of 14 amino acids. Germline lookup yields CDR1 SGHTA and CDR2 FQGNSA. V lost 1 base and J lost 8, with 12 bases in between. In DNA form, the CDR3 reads TGTGCCAGCAGCTTAGTCTTAGGAGGGGACATTCAGTACTTC. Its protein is CASSLVLGGDIQYF.

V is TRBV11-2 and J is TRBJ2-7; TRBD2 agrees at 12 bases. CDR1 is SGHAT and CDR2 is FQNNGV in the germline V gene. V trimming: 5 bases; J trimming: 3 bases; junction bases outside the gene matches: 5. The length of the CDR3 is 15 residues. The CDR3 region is CASSNTSGGIYEQYF. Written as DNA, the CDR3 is TGTGCCAGCAGCAACACTAGCGGGGGGATCTACGAGCAGTACTTC.

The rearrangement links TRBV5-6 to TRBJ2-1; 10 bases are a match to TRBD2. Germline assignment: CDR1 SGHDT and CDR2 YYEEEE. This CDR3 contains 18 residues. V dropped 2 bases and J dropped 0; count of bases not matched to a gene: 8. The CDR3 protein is CASSFLAGASSSYNEQFF. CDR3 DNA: TGTGCCAGCAGCTTTCTAGCGGGGGCCTCCAGCTCCTACAATGAGCAGTTCTTC.

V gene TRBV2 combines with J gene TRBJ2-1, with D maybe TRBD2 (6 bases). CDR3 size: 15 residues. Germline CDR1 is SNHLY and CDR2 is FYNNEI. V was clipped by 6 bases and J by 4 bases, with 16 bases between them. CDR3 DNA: TGTGCCAGCAGGGGGAGGCCCGGGGGATACAATGAGCAGTTCTTC. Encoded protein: CASRGRPGGYNEQFF. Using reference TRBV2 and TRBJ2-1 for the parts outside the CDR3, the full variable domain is EPEVTQTPSHQVTQMGQEVILRCVPISNHLYFYWYRQILGQKVEFLVSFYNNEISEKSEIFDDQFSVERPDGSNFTLKIRSTKLEDSAMYFCASRGRPGGYNEQFFGPGTRLTVL.

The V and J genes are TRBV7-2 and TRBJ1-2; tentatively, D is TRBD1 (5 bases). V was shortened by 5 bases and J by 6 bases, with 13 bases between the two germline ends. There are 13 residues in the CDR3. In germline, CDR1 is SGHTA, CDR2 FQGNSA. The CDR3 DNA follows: TGTGCCAGCAGCGCAATGACCAGGGATGGCTACACCTTC. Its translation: CASSAMTRDGYTF.

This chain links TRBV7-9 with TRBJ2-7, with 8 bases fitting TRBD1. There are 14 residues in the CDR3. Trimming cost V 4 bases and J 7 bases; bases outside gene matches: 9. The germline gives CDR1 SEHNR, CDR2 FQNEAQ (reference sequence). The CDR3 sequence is CASSSPPTGVEQYF. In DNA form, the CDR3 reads TGTGCCAGCAGCTCCCCCCCGACAGGGGTGGAGCAGTACTTC.

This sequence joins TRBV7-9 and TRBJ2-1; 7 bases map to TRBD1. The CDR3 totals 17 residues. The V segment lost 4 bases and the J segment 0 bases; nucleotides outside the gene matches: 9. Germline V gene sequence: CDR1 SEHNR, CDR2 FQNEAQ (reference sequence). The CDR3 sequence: CASSSLGGSNSYNEQFF. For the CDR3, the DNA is TGTGCCAGCAGCTCCTTAGGGGGCTCGAACTCCTACAATGAGCAGTTCTTC.

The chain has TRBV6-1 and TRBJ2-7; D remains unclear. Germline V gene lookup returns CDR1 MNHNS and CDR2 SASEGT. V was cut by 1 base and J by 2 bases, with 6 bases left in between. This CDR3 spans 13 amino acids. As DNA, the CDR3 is TGTGCCAGCAGTGAAGATTCGGCCTACGAGCAGTACTTC. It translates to CASSEDSAYEQYF.

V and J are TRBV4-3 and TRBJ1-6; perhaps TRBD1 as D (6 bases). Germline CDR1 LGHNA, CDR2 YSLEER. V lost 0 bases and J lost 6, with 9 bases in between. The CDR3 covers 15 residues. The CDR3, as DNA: TGCGCCAGCAGCCAAGACGCGGGGGCTAATTCACCCCTCCACTTT. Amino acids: CASSQDAGANSPLHF.

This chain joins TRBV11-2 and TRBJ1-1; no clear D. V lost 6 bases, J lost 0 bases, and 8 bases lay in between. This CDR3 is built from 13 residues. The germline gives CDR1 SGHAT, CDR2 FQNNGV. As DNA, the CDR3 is TGTGCCAGCAGTCAAACACTGAACACTGAAGCTTTCTTT. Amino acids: CASSQTLNTEAFF.

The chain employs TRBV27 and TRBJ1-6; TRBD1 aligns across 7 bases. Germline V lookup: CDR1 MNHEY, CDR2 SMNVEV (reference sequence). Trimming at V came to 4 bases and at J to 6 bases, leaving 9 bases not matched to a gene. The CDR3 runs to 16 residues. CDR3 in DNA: TGTGCCAGCAGTTCCAGACCGGGACAGTTTAATTCACCCCTCCACTTT. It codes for CASSSRPGQFNSPLHF.

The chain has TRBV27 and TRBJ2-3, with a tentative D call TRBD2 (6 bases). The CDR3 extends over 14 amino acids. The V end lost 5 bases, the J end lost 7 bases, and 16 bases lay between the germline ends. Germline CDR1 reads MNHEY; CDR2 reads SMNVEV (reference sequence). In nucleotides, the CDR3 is TGTGCCAGCAGTGATCTGGGACGGGGGAATACGCAGTATTTT. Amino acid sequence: CASSDLGRGNTQYF.

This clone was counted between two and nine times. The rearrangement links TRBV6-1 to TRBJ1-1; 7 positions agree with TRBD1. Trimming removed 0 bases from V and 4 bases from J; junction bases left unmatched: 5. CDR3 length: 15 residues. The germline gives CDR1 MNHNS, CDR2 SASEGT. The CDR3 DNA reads TGTGCCAGCAGTGAAGCGCAGGGGGGCGGCACTGAAGCTTTCTTT. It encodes CASSEAQGGGTEAFF.

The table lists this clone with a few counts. CDR3 in DNA: TGTGCCAGCAGCTTGGCTTGGGCTAACTACGAGCAGTACTTC. This encodes CASSLAWANYEQYF. V usage is TRBV5-6 and J usage is TRBJ2-7; D ambiguous. V shed 0 bases and J shed 3 bases, with 10 bases lying between them. Germline CDR1 reads SGHDT; CDR2 reads YYEEEE. There are 14 residues in the CDR3.

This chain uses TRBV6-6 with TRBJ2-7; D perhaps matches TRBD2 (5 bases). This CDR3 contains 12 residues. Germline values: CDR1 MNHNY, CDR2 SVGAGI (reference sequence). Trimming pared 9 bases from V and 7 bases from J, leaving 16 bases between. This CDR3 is CASQKSGREQYF. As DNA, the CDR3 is TGTGCCAGTCAGAAGAGCGGACGGGAGCAGTACTTC.

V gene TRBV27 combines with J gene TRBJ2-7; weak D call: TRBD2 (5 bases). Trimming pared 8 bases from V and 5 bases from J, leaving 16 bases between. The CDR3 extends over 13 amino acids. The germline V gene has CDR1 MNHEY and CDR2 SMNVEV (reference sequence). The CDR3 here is CASLEGRPHEQYF. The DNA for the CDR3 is TGTGCCAGCCTAGAGGGTCGGCCCCACGAGCAGTACTTC.

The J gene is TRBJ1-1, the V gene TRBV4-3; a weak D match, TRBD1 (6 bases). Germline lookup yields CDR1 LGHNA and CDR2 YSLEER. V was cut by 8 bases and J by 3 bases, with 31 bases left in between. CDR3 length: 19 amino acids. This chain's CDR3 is CASASGVDSRLVWDTEAFF. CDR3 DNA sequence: TGCGCCAGCGCTTCCGGGGTGGACAGCCGGCTGGTTTGGGACACTGAAGCTTTCTTT.

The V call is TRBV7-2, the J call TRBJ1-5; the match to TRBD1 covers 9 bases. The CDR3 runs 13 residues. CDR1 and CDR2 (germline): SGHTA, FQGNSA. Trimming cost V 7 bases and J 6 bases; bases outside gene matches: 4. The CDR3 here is CASTLQGAQPQHF. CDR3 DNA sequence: TGTGCCAGCACCCTACAGGGGGCTCAGCCCCAGCATTTT.

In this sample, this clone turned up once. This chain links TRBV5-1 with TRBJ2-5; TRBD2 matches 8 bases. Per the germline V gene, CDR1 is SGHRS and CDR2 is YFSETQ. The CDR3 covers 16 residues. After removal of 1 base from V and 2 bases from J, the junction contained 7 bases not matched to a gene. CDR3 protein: CASSLRQRGKQETQYF. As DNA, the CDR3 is TGCGCCAGCAGCTTGCGACAGCGGGGGAAACAAGAGACCCAGTACTTC.

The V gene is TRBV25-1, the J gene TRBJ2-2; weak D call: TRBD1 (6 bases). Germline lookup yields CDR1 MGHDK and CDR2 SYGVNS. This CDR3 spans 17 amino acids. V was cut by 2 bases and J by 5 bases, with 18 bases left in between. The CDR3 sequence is CASSEGGGGVATGELFF. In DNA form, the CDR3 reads TGTGCCAGCAGTGAAGGGGGCGGAGGAGTCGCGACCGGGGAGCTGTTTTTT. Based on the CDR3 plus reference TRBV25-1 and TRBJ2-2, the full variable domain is EADIYQTPRYLVIGTGKKITLECSQTMGHDKMYWYQQDPGMELHLIHYSYGVNSTEKGDLSSESTVSRIRTEHFPLTLESARPSHTSQYLCASSEGGGGVATGELFFGEGSRLTVL.

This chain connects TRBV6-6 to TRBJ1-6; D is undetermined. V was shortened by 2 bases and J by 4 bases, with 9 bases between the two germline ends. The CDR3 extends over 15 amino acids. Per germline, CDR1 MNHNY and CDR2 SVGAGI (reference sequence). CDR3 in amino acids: CASSYLSKYNSPLHF. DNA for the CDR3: TGTGCCAGCAGTTACCTCTCTAAGTATAATTCACCCCTCCACTTT.

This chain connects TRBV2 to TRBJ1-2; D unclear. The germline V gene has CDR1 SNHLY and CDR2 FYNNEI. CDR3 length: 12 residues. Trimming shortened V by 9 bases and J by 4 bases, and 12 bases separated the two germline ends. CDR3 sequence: CASSDWSYGYTF. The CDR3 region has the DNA TGTGCCAGTTCTGACTGGAGCTATGGCTACACCTTC. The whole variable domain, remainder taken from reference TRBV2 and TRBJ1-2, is EPEVTQTPSHQVTQMGQEVILRCVPISNHLYFYWYRQILGQKVEFLVSFYNNEISEKSEIFDDQFSVERPDGSNFTLKIRSTKLEDSAMYFCASSDWSYGYTFGSGTRLTVV.

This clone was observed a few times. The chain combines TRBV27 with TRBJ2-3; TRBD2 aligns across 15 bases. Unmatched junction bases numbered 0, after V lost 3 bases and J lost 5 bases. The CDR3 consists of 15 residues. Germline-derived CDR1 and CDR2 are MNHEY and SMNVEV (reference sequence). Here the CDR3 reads CASSLGLAGGDTQYF. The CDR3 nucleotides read TGTGCCAGCAGTTTGGGACTAGCGGGGGGAGATACGCAGTATTTT.

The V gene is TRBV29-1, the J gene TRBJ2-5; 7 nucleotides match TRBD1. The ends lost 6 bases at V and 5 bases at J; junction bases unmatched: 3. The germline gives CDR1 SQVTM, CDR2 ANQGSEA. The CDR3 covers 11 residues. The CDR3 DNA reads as TGCAGCGTCACAGGGGCCGAGACCCAGTACTTC. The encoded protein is CSVTGAETQYF.

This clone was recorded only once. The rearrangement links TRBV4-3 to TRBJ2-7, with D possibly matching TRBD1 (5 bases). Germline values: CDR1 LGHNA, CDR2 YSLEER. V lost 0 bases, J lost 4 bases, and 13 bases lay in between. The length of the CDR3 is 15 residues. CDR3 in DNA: TGCGCCAGCAGCCAAGATTTAACAGGAATATACGAGCAGTACTTC. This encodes CASSQDLTGIYEQYF.

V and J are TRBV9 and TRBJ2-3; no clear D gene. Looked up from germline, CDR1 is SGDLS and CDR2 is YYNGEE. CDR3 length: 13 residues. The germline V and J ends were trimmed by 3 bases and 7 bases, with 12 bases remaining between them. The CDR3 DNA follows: TGTGCCAGCAGCGCCCTAGAGTCGAATACGCAGTATTTT. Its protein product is CASSALESNTQYF.

CDR3 in amino acids: CASSLDLMGGPGELFF. In nucleotides, the CDR3 is TGTGCCAGCAGCTTAGATTTAATGGGGGGGCCCGGGGAGCTGTTTTTT. This chain joins TRBV11-3 and TRBJ2-2, with D perhaps matching TRBD2 (7 bases). The CDR3 is made up of 16 amino acids. Germline V gene lookup returns CDR1 SGHNT and CDR2 YENEEA. The V end was cut by 0 bases, the J end by 6 bases, with 14 bases between.